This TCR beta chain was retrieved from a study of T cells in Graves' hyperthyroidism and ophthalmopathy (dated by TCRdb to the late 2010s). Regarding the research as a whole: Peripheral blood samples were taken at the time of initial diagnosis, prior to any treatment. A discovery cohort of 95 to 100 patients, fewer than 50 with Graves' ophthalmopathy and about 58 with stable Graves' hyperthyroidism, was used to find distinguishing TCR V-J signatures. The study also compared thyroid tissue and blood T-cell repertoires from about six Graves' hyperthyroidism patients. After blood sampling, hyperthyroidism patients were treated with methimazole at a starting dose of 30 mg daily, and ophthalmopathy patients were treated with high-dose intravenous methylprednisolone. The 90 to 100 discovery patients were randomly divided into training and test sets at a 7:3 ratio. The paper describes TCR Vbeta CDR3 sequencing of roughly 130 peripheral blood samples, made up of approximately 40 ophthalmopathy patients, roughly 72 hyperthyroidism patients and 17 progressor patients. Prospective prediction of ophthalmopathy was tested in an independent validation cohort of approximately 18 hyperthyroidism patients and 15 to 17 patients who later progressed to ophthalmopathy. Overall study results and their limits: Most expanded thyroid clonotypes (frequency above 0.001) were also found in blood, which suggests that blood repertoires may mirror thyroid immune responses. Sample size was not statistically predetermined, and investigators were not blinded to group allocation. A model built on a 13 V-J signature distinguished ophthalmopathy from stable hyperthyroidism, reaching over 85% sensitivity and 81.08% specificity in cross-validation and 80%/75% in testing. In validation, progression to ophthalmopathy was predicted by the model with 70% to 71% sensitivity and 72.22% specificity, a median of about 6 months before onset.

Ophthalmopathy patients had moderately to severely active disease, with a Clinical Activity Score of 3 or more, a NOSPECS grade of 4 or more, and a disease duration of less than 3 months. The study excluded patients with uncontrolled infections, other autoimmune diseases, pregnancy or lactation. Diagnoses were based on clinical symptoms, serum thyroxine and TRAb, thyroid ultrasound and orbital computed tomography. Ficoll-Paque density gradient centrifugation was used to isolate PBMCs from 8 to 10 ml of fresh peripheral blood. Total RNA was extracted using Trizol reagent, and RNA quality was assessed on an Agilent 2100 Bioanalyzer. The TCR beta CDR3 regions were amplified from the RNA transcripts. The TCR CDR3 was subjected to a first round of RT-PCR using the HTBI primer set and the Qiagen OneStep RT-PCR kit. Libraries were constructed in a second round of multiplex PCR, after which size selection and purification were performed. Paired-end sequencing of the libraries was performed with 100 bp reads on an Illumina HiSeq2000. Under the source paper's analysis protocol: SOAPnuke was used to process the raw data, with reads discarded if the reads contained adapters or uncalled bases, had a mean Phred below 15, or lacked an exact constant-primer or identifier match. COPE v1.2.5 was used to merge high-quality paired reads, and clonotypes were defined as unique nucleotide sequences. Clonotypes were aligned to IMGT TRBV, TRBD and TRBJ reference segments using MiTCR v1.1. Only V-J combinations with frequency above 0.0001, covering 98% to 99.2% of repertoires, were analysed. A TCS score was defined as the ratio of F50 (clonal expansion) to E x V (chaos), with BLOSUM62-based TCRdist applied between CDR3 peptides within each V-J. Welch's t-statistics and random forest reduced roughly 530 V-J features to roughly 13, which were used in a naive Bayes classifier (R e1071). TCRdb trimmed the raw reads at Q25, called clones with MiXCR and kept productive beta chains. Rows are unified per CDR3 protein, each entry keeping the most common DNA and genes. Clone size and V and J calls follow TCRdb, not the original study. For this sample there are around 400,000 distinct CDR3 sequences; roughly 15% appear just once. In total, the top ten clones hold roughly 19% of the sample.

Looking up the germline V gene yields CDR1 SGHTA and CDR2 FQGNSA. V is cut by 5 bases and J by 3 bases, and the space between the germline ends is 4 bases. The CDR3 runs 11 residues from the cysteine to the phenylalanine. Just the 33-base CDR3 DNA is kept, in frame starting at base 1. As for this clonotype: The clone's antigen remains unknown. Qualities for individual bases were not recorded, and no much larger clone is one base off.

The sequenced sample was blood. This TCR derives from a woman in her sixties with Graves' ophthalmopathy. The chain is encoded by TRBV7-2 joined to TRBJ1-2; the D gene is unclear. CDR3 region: CASSRDYGYTF. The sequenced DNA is TGTGCCAGCAGCAGGGACTATGGCTACACCTTC.